Detailed here is one TCR beta chain. These data are taken from a study of blood T cell repertoires in COVID-19. Study-wide background: The United States, Italy and Spain were the sources of the acute and convalescent COVID-19 samples. Sources were T cells, B-cell-depleted T cells, or PBMCs; the material itself was cDNA or gDNA.

As originally analysed: Amplification of reference gene primers provided the estimated nucleated cell counts. Libraries were prepared by immunoSEQ multiplex PCR; TCRdb keeps only in-frame clonotypes and omits some of them. V and J calls and clone size are copied from that table; D and trimming were computed from the DNA. This table holds roughly 300,000 clones, roughly 80% found once. The V and J ends lost 8 bases and 5 bases, in that order; junction bases with no gene match: 3. The CDR3 length is 13 residues. Germline loops: CDR1 LGHDT, CDR2 YNNKEL (reference sequence). The clonotype originates from a human donor with COVID-19, enrolled during active disease. The donor label of this sample is uncertain. The specimen sequenced was peripheral blood. The rearrangement uses TRBV3-1 (or the pseudogene TRBV3-2) and TRBJ2-4; 10 bases fit TRBD1. The CDR3 nucleotides are TGTGCCAGCGGTGGGACAGGGGAAAACATTCAGTACTTC. Residues: CASGGTGENIQYF.